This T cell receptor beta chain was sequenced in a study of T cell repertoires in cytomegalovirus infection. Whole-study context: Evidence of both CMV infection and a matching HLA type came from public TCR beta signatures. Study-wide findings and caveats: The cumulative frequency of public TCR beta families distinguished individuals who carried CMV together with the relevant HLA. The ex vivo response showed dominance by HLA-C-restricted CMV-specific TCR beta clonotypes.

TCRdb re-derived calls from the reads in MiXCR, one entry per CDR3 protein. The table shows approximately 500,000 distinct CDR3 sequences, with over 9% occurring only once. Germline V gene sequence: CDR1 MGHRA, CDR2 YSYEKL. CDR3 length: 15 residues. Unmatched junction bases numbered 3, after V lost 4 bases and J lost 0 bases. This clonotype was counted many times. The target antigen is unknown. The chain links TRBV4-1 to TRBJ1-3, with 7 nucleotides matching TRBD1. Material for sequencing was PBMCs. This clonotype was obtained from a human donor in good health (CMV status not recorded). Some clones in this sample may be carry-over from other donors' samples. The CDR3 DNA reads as TGCGCCAGCAGCCGGGGACAGAGCTCTGGAAACACCATATATTTT. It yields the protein CASSRGQSSGNTIYF.